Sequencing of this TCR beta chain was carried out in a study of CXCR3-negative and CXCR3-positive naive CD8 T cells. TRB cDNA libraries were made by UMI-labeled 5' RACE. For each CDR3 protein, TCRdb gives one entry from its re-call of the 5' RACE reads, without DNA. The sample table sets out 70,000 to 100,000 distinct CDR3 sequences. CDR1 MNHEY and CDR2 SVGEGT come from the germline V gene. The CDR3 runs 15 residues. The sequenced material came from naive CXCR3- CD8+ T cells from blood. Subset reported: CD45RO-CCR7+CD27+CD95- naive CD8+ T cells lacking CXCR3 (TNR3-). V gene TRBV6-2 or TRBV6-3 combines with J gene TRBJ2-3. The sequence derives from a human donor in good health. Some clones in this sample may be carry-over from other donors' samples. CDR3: CARLLEGRSTDTQYF.